The clone carrying this T cell receptor beta chain was detected many times. What it binds is unknown. Sample time point: newly diagnosed GD, antithyroid drugs for less than 3 months. PBMC RNA served as the TCR library source. This record comes from a study of regulatory T cells in long-lasting Graves disease. Study results and limitations: Persistent disease exhibited a predilection for TRBV28, TRBJ1-2 and TRBJ2-5.

This CDR3 region has 14 residues. V shed 10 bases, J shed 5 bases, and the junction held 7 bases outside the gene matches. Germline CDR1 and CDR2: ENHRY and SYGVKD. With iRepertoire HTBI primers and Arm-PCR of CDR3 regions, TCR beta libraries were built. TCRdb reprocessed the multiplex PCR reads via MiXCR and lists one record per CDR3 protein. In the table there are roughly 410,000 distinct CDR3 sequences, over 14% of which are singletons. The sample was also linked to a second study, of T cells in Graves' hyperthyroidism and ophthalmopathy. This second report adds: The patients, who ranged from 18 to 65 in age, presented with newly diagnosed hyperthyroidism lasting under 2 months.

The chain couples TRBV10-3 to TRBJ2-2; 10 bases align to TRBD2. The sequences come from peripheral blood mononuclear cells (PBMCs), collected at new diagnosis, from a patient treated with antithyroid drugs. The sequence derives from a woman aged 40 to 55 with Graves disease. In DNA, the CDR3 is TGTGCCACCCTAGCGGGAGTATCGACCGGGGAGCTGTTTTTT. Protein: CATLAGVSTGELFF.